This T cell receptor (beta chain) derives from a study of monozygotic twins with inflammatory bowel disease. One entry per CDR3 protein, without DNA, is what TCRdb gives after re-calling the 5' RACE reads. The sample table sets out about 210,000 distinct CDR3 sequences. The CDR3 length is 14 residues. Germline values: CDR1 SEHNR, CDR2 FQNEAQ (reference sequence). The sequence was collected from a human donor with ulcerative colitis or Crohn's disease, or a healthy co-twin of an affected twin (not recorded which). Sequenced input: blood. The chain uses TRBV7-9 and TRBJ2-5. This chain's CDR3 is CASSLSQPQETQYF.